The 27 T cell receptor beta chains below were found in one sample sequenced in a study of response to subunit inactivated influenza vaccine. Each CDR3 protein gets one entry after TCRdb re-called the RT-PCR reads with MiXCR. Of around 180,000 distinct CDR3 sequences listed, about 9.3% were seen once; the top ten hold roughly 10%. The source material was non-naive T cells sorted from PBMCs, sampled on the day of vaccination. The origin of the receptors is a man between 50 and 59 years old who received an inactivated influenza vaccine.

This clonotype was seen a few times. This chain uses TRBV7-8 with TRBJ1-1; D ambiguous. Per the germline V gene, CDR1 is SGHVS and CDR2 is FQNEAQ. CDR3 length: 13 amino acids. Trimming cost V 6 bases and J 7 bases, with 15 bases left between them. This chain's CDR3 is CASSRNRVNEAFF. In DNA, the CDR3 is TGTGCCAGCAGTCGAAACCGGGTGAATGAAGCTTTCTTT.

This clonotype came up a few times. The gene calls are TRBV5-1 and TRBJ2-2; D remains ambiguous. The V and J ends lost 0 bases and 0 bases respectively, with 3 bases between them. CDR1 and CDR2 (germline): SGHRS, YFSETQ. CDR3 length: 14 residues. CDR3 coding DNA: TGCGCCAGCAGCTTGGGGACGAACACCGGGGAGCTGTTTTTT. It is translated as CASSLGTNTGELFF.

This clonotype was seen many times. The chain has TRBV7-2 and TRBJ1-2, with a weak D call TRBD1 (6 bases). Germline V gene data show CDR1 as SGHTA and CDR2 as FQGNSA. CDR3 size: 14 residues. The V end was cut by 6 bases, the J end by 4 bases, with 15 bases between. In nucleotides, the CDR3 is TGTGCCAGCAGAGACCCAGGGGTGGGCTATGGCTACACCTTC. It specifies CASRDPGVGYGYTF.

The sample holds a few counts of this clonotype. The chain links TRBV6-1 to TRBJ2-7; TRBD2 matches at 13 bases. This CDR3 comprises 13 residues. Losses at the gene ends were 10 bases for V and 5 bases for J; bases not matched to a gene: 5. Per the germline V gene, CDR1 is MNHNS and CDR2 is SASEGT. The CDR3 sequence: CATTGLAGDEQYF. CDR3 nucleotide sequence: TGTGCCACCACAGGACTAGCGGGGGACGAGCAGTACTTC.

V and J are TRBV6-5 and TRBJ1-3, with a possible D match to TRBD1 (5 bases). Germline values: CDR1 MNHEY, CDR2 SVGAGI. The germline V and J ends were trimmed by 0 bases and 2 bases, with 5 bases remaining between them. There are 14 residues in the CDR3. This CDR3 is CASSYSGPGNTIYF. Here the CDR3 DNA reads TGTGCCAGCAGTTACTCGGGGCCTGGAAACACCATATATTTT.

There are a few counts of this clonotype. This chain links TRBV2 with TRBJ2-1, with 9 bases lining up with TRBD1. Germline values: CDR1 SNHLY, CDR2 FYNNEI. The CDR3 runs 14 residues. V shed 6 bases and J 7 bases; nucleotides not matched to a gene: 7. This CDR3 reads CASSGGQGFNEQFF. As DNA, the CDR3 is TGTGCCAGCAGCGGTGGACAGGGGTTTAATGAGCAGTTCTTC.

This clonotype turned up a few times. The final CDR3 position lacks the conserved phenylalanine or tryptophan, pointing to a likely read error. The chain combines TRBV7-6 with TRBJ1-1; D gene ambiguous. CDR1 and CDR2 from the germline V gene are SGHVS and FNYEAQ. The germline V and J ends were trimmed by 3 bases and 1 base, with 9 bases remaining between them. The CDR3 loop spans 14 amino acids. The CDR3 nucleotides read TGTGCCAGCAGCTTGGGCGGGAAGAACACTGAAGCTTTCTCT. Translating it yields CASSLGGKNTEAFS.

The chain links TRBV3-1 to TRBJ2-1, with D unresolved. This CDR3 is 17 amino acids long. CDR1 and CDR2 (germline): LGHDT, YNNKEL (reference sequence). V dropped 1 base and J dropped 0 bases, with 13 bases sitting between them. The CDR3 coding sequence is TGTGCCAGCAGCCAAGTAGGGCTGTTGAGCTCCTACAATGAGCAGTTCTTC. This translates into CASSQVGLLSSYNEQFF.

This clonotype came up many times. V gene TRBV20-1 combines with J gene TRBJ1-4, with D perhaps TRBD1 (6 bases). The CDR3 consists of 13 residues. Per germline, CDR1 DFQATT and CDR2 SNEGSKA (reference sequence). V lost 3 bases and J 4 bases, leaving 9 bases between the germline ends. CDR3 residues: CSASQGYNEKLFF. The CDR3 DNA follows: TGCAGTGCTAGCCAGGGGTATAATGAAAAACTGTTTTTT.

This clonotype came up a few times. The rearrangement links TRBV4-1 to TRBJ1-1; D gene uncertain. V was pared by 4 bases and J by 6 bases, with 12 bases between. Germline CDR1 reads MGHRA; CDR2 reads YSYEKL. The CDR3 loop spans 13 amino acids. DNA of the CDR3: TGCGCCAGCAGCCTCCAGGCCGGGGCTGAAGCTTTCTTT. This gives the protein CASSLQAGAEAFF.

In its sample, this clonotype was seen many times. The genes are TRBV4-3 and TRBJ2-3; no clear D. The V end lost 0 bases, the J end lost 0 bases, and 13 bases lay between the germline ends. Germline V lookup: CDR1 LGHNA, CDR2 YSLEER. The CDR3 has 17 amino acids. The CDR3 loop is CASSQEFPHFSTDTQYF. CDR3 in DNA: TGCGCCAGCAGCCAAGAATTTCCGCATTTTAGCACAGATACGCAGTATTTT.

This clonotype was seen a handful of times. This chain connects TRBV20-1 to TRBJ2-3; no reliable D call. V gave up 2 bases and J gave up 6 bases, with 15 bases separating them. CDR1 DFQATT and CDR2 SNEGSKA come from the germline V gene (reference sequence). This CDR3 region has 14 residues. Here the CDR3 DNA reads TGCAGTGCTAGAAGGAGCAATCCGACTGATACGCAGTATTTT. It specifies CSARRSNPTDTQYF.

The sample holds a few counts of this clonotype. The chain recombines TRBV4-1 with TRBJ2-2; TRBD2 might be the D (5 bases). The CDR3 runs 17 residues. The germline V gene has CDR1 MGHRA and CDR2 YSYEKL. With 5 bases removed from V and 4 bases from J, the gap between germline ends came to 20 bases. CDR3 residues: CASSSPGSGPPTGELFF. CDR3 nucleotide sequence: TGCGCCAGCAGCTCCCCGGGGAGCGGACCACCCACCGGGGAGCTGTTTTTT.

This clonotype was counted between two and nine times. The V call is TRBV11-3, the J call TRBJ2-2, with 10 bases matching TRBD2. Germline CDR1 SGHNT, CDR2 YENEEA. The CDR3 has 14 residues. J gave up 8 bases and V 5 bases, and 5 bases lay outside the gene matches. CDR3 DNA sequence: TGTGCCAGCAGCCAAAGCGGGAGGGCTGGGGAGCTGTTTTTT. This sequence encodes CASSQSGRAGELFF.

The chain links TRBV30 to TRBJ1-5; TRBD1 might be the D (6 bases). V was clipped by 2 bases and J by 0 bases, with 14 bases between them. This CDR3 spans 16 amino acids. Germline CDR1 is GTSNPN and CDR2 is SVGIG (reference sequence). The CDR3, as DNA: TGTGCCTGGAGTCGCTTAGGACAGAATAGCAATCAGCCCCAGCATTTT. Translating gives CAWSRLGQNSNQPQHF.

This chain connects TRBV29-1 to TRBJ2-1; D unclear. Trimming shortened V by 4 bases and J by 7 bases, and 8 bases separated the two germline ends. Germline CDR1 is SQVTM and CDR2 is ANQGSEA. CDR3 length: 11 amino acids. This chain's CDR3 is CSVVYVNEQFF. Written as DNA, the CDR3 is TGCAGCGTTGTCTATGTAAATGAGCAGTTCTTC.

Ten or more counts support this clonotype. V is TRBV20-1 and J is TRBJ1-3, with TRBD1 identical over 9 bases. The CDR3 totals 14 residues. Germline-derived CDR1 and CDR2 are DFQATT and SNEGSKA (reference sequence). Trimming took 3 bases from V and 5 from J; bases not matched to a gene: 5. The CDR3 is CSARTGTGRNTIYF. The DNA of the CDR3 is TGCAGTGCTAGGACCGGGACAGGGAGAAACACCATATATTTT.

This clonotype showed up just a few times. The chain uses TRBV5-1 and TRBJ2-3; the match to TRBD1 covers 8 bases. This CDR3 has 15 residues. Germline trimming cut 4 bases from V and 5 bases from J; bases unmatched to any gene: 9. In germline, CDR1 is SGHRS, CDR2 YFSETQ. CDR3 protein: CASSPETGAVDTQYF. The CDR3 nucleotides read TGCGCCAGCAGCCCGGAGACAGGGGCGGTAGATACGCAGTATTTT. The full variable domain, with the rest looked up from reference TRBV5-1 and TRBJ2-3, is KAGVTQTPRYLIKTRGQQVTLSCSPISGHRSVSWYQQTPGQGLQFLFEYFSETQRNKGNFPGRFSGRQFSNSRSEMNVSTLELGDSALYLCASSPETGAVDTQYFGPGTRLTVL.

This clonotype was seen only a few times. Written as DNA, the CDR3 is TGTGCCACCCAACAACTAGCGGGGGCGGGTGAGCAGTACTTC. Its translation is CATQQLAGAGEQYF. This sequence joins TRBV12-3 or TRBV12-4 and TRBJ2-7; 11 bases line up with TRBD2. The CDR3 is 14 amino acids. The trim removed 10 bases at V and 7 bases at J, leaving 12 bases unmatched.

CDR3 nucleotide sequence: TGTGCCAGCAGCTTAGAGCTCGGGCGGAGGAGGACTGAAGCTTTCTTT. Translating it yields CASSLELGRRRTEAFF. V and J are TRBV11-2 and TRBJ1-1; no firm D call. The CDR3 covers 16 residues. Trimming pared 0 bases from V and 5 bases from J, leaving 16 bases between. Germline V gives CDR1 SGHAT, CDR2 FQNNGV.

On this clonotype itself: One end of the junction does not line up with germline, which may come from a read error. The chain employs TRBV16 and TRBJ2-5, with D perhaps TRBD1 (5 bases). Germline lookup yields CDR1 KGHSY and CDR2 FQNENV. The CDR3 covers 14 residues. The CDR3 nucleotides read TGTGCCAGCAGCCAATCGGCAGGGTCAGAGACCCAGTACTTT. It yields the protein CASSQSAGSETQYF. The full variable domain, with the rest looked up from reference TRBV16 and TRBJ2-5, is GEEVAQTPKHLVRGEGQKAKLYCAPIKGHSYVFWYQQVLKNEFKFLISFQNENVFDETGMPKERFSAKCLPNSPCSLEIQATKLEDSAVYFCASSQSAGSETQYFGPGTRLLVL.

CDR3 in DNA: TGTGCCAGCAGGCTTCTTGGGGGGGTGAGAAAAAATGAGCAGTTCTTC. Its protein product is CASRLLGGVRKNEQFF. This rearrangement joins TRBV7-2 to TRBJ2-1; TRBD2 matches 7 bases. Germline CDR1 reads SGHTA; CDR2 reads FQGNSA. J gave up 7 bases and V 6 bases, and 15 bases lay outside the gene matches. This CDR3 has 16 amino acids.

There are many counts of this clonotype. The chain combines TRBV19 with TRBJ2-3, with D perhaps matching TRBD2 (6 bases). The germline V and J ends were trimmed by 7 bases and 5 bases, with 16 bases remaining between them. CDR3 length equals 14 residues. Germline CDR1 and CDR2: LNHDA and SQIVND (reference sequence). The CDR3 coding sequence is TGTGCCAGTACGGCAGGGACTTTCGGAGATACGCAGTATTTT. Protein: CASTAGTFGDTQYF.

This clonotype has a count of ten or more. The rearrangement uses TRBV5-1 and TRBJ2-5; D call uncertain. CDR1 is SGHRS and CDR2 is YFSETQ in the germline V gene. There are 13 residues in the CDR3. Trimming took 0 bases from V and 7 from J, leaving 10 bases between them. The CDR3 nucleotides are TGCGCCAGCAGCTTGGACAGCTTGGGGACCCAGTACTTC. The encoded protein is CASSLDSLGTQYF.

This clonotype was detected only a few times. J is TRBJ2-1 and V is TRBV10-3; 10 nucleotides align to TRBD2. The CDR3 sequence is 12 residues long. With 10 bases clipped from V and 8 bases from J, the junction kept 5 bases outside the gene matches. The germline gives CDR1 ENHRY, CDR2 SYGVKD. Here the CDR3 DNA reads TGTGCCACCAGCGGGAGGGGAGATGAGCAGTTCTTC. It yields the protein CATSGRGDEQFF.

This clonotype was counted ten times or more. The V call is TRBV12-3 or TRBV12-4, the J call TRBJ2-5; D ambiguous. The V gene lost 5 bases and the J gene lost 7 bases, with 8 bases spanning the gap. The CDR3 covers 11 residues. CDR3 region: CASSSEATQYF. The CDR3 DNA is TGTGCCAGCAGTAGCGAAGCGACCCAGTACTTC.

This clonotype was counted many times. The rearrangement uses TRBV6-1 and TRBJ1-5; D is unclear. The germline V gene encodes CDR1 MNHNS and CDR2 SASEGT. This CDR3 region has 15 residues. The V end was cut by 2 bases, the J end by 2 bases, with 10 bases between. The chain's CDR3 is CASSERSGGNQPQHF. The CDR3 nucleotides read TGTGCCAGCAGTGAACGTTCAGGAGGCAATCAGCCCCAGCATTTT.